Included here is one T cell receptor beta chain sequence, with context. Primers: 60 Vbeta forward and 13 Jbeta reverse. TCRdb keeps only in-frame clones here, not all; method: immunoSEQ multiplex PCR. This sample has 180,000 or so clones; 75% to 80% occur once, and the top ten carry over 11%. Between the trimmed V and J ends, which lost 4 bases and 6 bases, there was a span of 19 bases. Germline values: CDR1 SNHLY, CDR2 FYNNEI. This CDR3 region has 16 residues. The sample comes from a study of cytomegalovirus exposure and HLA in healthy donors. The source material was PBMCs. The chain uses TRBV2 and TRBJ1-5; D is undetermined. The sequence came from a man between 50 and 59 years old in good health and CMV-seropositive. The CDR3 DNA sequence: TGTGCCAGCAGTGTTGGGTTTAGAGGGTCGGGTCAGCCCCAGCATTTT. Translation: CASSVGFRGSGQPQHF.